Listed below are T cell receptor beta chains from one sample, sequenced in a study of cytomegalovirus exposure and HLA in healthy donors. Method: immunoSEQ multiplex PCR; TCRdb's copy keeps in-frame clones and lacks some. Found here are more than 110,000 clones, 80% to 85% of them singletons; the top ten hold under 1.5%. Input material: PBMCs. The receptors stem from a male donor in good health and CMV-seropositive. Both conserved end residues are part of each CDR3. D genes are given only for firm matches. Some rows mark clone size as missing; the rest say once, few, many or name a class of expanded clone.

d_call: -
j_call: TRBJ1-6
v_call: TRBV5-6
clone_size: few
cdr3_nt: TGTGCCAGCAGCTTGGACCTTAGCTCCTATAATTCACCCCTCCACTTT
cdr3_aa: CASSLDLSSYNSPLHF

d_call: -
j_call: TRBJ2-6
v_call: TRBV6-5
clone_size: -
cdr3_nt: TGTGCCAGCAGGACAACAGGCTCTGGGGCCAACGTCCTGACTTTC
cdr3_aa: CASRTTGSGANVLTF

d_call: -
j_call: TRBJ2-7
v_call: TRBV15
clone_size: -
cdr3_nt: TGTGCCACCAGCAGAGAGAGTACCTACGAGCAGTACTTC
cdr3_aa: CATSRESTYEQYF

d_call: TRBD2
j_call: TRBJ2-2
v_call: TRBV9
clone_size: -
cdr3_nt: TGTGCCAGCAGCGGTGGGGGGGGACCGAACACCGGGGAGCTGTTTTTT
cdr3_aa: CASSGGGGPNTGELFF

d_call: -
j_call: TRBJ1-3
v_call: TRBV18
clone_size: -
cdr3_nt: TGTGCCAGCTCACCAAACACCGATGGAAACACCATATATTTT
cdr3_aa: CASSPNTDGNTIYF

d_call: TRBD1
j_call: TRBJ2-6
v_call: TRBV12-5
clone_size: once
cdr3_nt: TGTGCTAGTGGTTTGGTACTAGGGGACAGGGTTGGGGCCAACGTCCTGACTTTC
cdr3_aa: CASGLVLGDRVGANVLTF

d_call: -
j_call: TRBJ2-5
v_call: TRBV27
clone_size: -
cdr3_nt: TGTGCCAGCAGTCCGACTAGACGGAAAGAGACCCAGTACTTC
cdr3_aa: CASSPTRRKETQYF

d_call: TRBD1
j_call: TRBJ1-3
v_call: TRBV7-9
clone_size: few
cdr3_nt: TGTGCCAGCAGTAACCAGGGGGCGGCAGGAAACACCATATATTTT
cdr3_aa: CASSNQGAAGNTIYF

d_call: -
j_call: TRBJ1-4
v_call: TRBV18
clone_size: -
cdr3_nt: TGTGCCAGCTCACCACGGGGGGCTAATGAAAAACTGTTTTTT
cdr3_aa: CASSPRGANEKLFF

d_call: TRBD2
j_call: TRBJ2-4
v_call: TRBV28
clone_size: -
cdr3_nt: TGTGCCAGTAAGGACCCGGCGGGGGACATTCAGTACTTC
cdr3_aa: CASKDPAGDIQYF

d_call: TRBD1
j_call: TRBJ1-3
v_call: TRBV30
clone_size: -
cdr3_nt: TGTGCCTGGAGGCCCTCCGGGACAGGGCCTGGAAACACCATATATTTT
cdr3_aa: CAWRPSGTGPGNTIYF

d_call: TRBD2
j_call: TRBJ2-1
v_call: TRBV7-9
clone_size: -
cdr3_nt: TGTTCCAGCAGCGGATCAGCGGGAGACTACAATGAGCAGTTCTTC
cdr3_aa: CSSSGSAGDYNEQFF

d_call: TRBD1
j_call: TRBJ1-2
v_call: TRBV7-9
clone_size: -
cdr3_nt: TGTGCCAGCAGCAACCTACCCGGGACAGGGGGAAATATCTATGGCTACACCTTC
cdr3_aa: CASSNLPGTGGNIYGYTF

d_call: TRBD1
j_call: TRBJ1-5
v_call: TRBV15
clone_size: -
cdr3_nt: TGTGCCACCAGCAGCGGACAGGGGTATCAGCCCCAGCATTTT
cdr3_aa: CATSSGQGYQPQHF

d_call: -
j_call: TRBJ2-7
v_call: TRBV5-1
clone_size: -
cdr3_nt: TGCGCCAGCAGCTTGGGCGACCCGAGGGCCGAGCAGTACTTC
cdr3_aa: CASSLGDPRAEQYF

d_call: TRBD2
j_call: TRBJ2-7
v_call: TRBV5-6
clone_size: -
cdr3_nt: TGTGCCAGCAGCTTCCGCCCTAGCGGGCGTTCCTCCTACGAGCAGTACTTC
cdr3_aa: CASSFRPSGRSSYEQYF

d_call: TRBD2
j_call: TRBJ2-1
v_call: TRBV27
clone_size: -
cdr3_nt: TGTGCCAGCAGACTAGCGGGATTGAATGAGCAGTTCTTC
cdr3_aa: CASRLAGLNEQFF

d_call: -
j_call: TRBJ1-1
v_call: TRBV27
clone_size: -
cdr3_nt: TGTGCCAGCAGTTTAATGGACAGGAACACTGAAGCTTTCTTT
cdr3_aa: CASSLMDRNTEAFF

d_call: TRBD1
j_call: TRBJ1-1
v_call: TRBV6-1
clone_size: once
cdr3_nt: TGTGCCAGCAGTAGTCAGGGGGTGGACACTGAAGCTTTCTTT
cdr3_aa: CASSSQGVDTEAFF

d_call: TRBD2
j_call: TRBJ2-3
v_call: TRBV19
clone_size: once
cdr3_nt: TGTGCCAGTAGTATGGTCCGACTAGCGGGGGGCACAGATACGCAGTATTTT
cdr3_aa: CASSMVRLAGGTDTQYF

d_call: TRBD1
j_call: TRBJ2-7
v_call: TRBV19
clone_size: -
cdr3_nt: TGTGCCAGTCGACAGGGAGAGGCCTACGAGCAGTACTTC
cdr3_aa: CASRQGEAYEQYF

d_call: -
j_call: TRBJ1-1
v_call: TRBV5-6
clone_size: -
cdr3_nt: TGTGCCAGCGTAGGGGTTCTTAGCACTGAAGCTTTCTTT
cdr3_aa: CASVGVLSTEAFF

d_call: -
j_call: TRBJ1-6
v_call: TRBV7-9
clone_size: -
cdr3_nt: TGTGCCAGCAGCCTGGACAGCATCAACAATTCACCCCTCCACTTT
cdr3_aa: CASSLDSINNSPLHF

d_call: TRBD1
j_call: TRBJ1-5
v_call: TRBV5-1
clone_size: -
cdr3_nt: TGCGCCAGCAGCATCGGGACAGACAATCAGCCCCAGCATTTT
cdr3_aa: CASSIGTDNQPQHF

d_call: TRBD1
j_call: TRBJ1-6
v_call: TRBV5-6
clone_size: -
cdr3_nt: TGTGCCAGCAGTCCACAGGGGTGGGGTTCACCCCTCCACTTT
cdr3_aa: CASSPQGWGSPLHF

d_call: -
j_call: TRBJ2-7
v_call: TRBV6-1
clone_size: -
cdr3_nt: TGTGCCAGCAGGACAGAGCACTCGAGCTCCTACGAGCAGTACTTC
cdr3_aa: CASRTEHSSSYEQYF

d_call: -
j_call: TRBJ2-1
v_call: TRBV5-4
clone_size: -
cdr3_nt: TGTGCCAGCAGCTTGTCTAGCAGTGTGTATGAGCAGTTCTTC
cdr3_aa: CASSLSSSVYEQFF

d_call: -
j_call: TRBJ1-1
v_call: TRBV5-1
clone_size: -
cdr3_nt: TGCGCCAGCAGCTTGGGGGTACTGGGGGGGAACACTGAAGCTTTCTTT
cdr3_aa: CASSLGVLGGNTEAFF

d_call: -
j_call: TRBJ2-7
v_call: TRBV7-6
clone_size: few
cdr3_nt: TGTGCCAGCAGCTTAAATCGTCTCGAGCAGTACTTC
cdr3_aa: CASSLNRLEQYF